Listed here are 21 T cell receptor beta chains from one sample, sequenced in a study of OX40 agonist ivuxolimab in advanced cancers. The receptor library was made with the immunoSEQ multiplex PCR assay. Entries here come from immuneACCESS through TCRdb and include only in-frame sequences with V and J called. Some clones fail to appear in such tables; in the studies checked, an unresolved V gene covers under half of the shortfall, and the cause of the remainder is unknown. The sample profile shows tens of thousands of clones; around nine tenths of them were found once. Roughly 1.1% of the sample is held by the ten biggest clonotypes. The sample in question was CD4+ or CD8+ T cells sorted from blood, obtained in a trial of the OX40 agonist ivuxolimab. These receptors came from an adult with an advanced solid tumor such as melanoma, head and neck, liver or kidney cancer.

The CDR3 sequence is CASSLAGFTGELFF. DNA for the CDR3: TGCGCCAGCAGCTTGGCGGGTTTCACCGGGGAGCTGTTTTTT. The chain couples TRBV5-1 to TRBJ2-2; no firm D call. The CDR3 consists of 14 residues. Germline loops: CDR1 SGHRS, CDR2 YFSETQ. V was pared by 0 bases and J by 4 bases, with 7 bases between.

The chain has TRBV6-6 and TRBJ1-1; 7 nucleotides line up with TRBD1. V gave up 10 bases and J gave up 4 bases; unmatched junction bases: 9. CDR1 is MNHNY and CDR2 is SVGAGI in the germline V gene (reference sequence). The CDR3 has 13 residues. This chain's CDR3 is CATTGQDGTEAFF. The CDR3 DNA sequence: TGTGCCACGACAGGGCAAGACGGCACTGAAGCTTTCTTT.

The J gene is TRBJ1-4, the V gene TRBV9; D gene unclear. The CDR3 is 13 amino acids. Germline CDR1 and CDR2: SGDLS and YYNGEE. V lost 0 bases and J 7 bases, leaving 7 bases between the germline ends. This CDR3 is CASSVGEGEKLFF. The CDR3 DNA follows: TGTGCCAGCAGCGTAGGGGAGGGTGAAAAACTGTTTTTT.

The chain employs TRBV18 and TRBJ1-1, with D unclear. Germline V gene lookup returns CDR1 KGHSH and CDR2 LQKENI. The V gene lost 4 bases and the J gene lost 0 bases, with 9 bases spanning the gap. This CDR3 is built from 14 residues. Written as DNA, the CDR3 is TGTGCCAGCTCACTTACAGAACTGAACACTGAAGCTTTCTTT. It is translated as CASSLTELNTEAFF.

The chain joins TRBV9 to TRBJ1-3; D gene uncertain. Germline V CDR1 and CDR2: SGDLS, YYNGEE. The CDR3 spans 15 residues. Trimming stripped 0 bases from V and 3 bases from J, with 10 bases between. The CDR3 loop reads CASSVDGGVGNTIYF. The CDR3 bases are TGTGCCAGCAGCGTAGACGGCGGGGTTGGAAACACCATATATTTT. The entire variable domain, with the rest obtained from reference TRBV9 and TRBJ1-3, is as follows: DSGVTQTPKHLITATGQRVTLRCSPRSGDLSVYWYQQSLDQGLQFLIQYYNGEERAKGNILERFSAQQFPDLHSELNLSSLELGDSALYFCASSVDGGVGNTIYFGEGSWLTVV.

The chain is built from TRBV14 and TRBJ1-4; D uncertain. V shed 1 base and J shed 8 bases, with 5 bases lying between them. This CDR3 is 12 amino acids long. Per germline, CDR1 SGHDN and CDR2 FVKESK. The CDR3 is CASSQGREKLFF. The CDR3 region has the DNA TGTGCCAGCAGCCAAGGGCGCGAAAAACTGTTTTTT. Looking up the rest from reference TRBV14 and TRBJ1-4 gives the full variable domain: EAGVTQFPSHSVIEKGQTVTLRCDPISGHDNLYWYRRVMGKEIKFLLHFVKESKQDESGMPNNRFLAERTGGTYSTLKVQPAELEDSGVYFCASSQGREKLFFGSGTQLSVL.

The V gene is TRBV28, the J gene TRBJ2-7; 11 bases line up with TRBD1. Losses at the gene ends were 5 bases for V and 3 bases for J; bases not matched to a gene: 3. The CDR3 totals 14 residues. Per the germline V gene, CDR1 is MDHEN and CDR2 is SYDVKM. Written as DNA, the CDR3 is TGTGCCAGCAGTCCGGGACAGGGGGACTACGAGCAGTACTTC. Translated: CASSPGQGDYEQYF.

This chain's CDR3 is CASSLSVGEQFF. CDR3 nucleotide sequence: TGTGCCAGCAGTTTATCGGTGGGGGAGCAGTTCTTC. This chain links TRBV28 with TRBJ2-1; no reliable D call. In germline, CDR1 is MDHEN, CDR2 SYDVKM. The CDR3 has 12 residues. V gave up 1 base and J gave up 10 bases, with 8 bases separating them.

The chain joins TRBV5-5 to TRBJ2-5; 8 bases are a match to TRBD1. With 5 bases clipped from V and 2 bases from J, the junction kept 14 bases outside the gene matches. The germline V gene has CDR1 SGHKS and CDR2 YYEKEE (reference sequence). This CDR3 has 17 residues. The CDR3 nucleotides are TGTGCCAGCAGTTCGGCCCCCGGGACAGGTCGGCAAGAGACCCAGTACTTC. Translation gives CASSSAPGTGRQETQYF.

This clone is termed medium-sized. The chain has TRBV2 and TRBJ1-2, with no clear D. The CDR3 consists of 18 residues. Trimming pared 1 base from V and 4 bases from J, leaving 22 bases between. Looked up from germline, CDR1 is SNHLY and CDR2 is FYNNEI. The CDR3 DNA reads TGTGCCAGCAGTGAAGAGGCAGAAATAACCCCATTGGGCTATGGCTACACCTTC. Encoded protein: CASSEEAEITPLGYGYTF.

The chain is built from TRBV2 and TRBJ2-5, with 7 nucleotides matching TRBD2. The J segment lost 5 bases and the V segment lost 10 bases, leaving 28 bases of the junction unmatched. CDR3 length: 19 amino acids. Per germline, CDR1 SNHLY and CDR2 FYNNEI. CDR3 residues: CATKGWSRREVRLAETQYF. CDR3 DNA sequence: TGTGCCACGAAAGGCTGGTCGCGTCGGGAGGTGCGTTTGGCGGAGACCCAGTACTTC.

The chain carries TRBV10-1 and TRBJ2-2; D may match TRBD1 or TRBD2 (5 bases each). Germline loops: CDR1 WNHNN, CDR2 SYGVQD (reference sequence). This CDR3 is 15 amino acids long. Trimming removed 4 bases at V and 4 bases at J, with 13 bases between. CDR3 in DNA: TGCGCCAGCAGTGTGGGGACCGTTGGCACCGGGGAGCTGTTTTTT. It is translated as CASSVGTVGTGELFF.

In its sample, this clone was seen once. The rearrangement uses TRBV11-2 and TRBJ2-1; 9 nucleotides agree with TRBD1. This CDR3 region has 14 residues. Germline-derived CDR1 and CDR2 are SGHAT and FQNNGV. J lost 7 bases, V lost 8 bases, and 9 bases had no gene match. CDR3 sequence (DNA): TGTGCCAGCTTTTCACAGGGGGCAGGGAATGAGCAGTTCTTC. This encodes CASFSQGAGNEQFF.

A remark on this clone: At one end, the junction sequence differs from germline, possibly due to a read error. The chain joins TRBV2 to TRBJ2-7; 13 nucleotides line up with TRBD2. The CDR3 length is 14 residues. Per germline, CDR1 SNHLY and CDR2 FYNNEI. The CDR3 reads CASSEARTSGSNDF. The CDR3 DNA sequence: TGTGCCAGCAGTGAAGCCAGGACTAGCGGGAGCAATGACTTC.

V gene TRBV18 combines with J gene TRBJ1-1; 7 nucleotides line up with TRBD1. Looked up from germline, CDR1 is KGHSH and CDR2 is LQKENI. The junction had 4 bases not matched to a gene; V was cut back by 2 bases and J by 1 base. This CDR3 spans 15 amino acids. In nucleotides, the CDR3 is TGTGCCAGCTCACCAACGGAGGGGGCGAACACTGAAGCTTTCTTT. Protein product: CASSPTEGANTEAFF.

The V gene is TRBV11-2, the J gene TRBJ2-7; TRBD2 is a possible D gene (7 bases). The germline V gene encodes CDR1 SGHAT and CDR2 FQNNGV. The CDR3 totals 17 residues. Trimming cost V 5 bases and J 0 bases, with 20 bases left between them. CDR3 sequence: CASSPLAGARSSYEQYF. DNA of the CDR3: TGTGCCAGCAGCCCCCTGGCGGGGGCAAGAAGCTCCTACGAGCAGTACTTC. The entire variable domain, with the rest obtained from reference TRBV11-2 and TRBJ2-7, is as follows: EAGVAQSPRYKIIEKRQSVAFWCNPISGHATLYWYQQILGQGPKLLIQFQNNGVVDDSQLPKDRFSAERLKGVDSTLKIQPAKLEDSAVYLCASSPLAGARSSYEQYFGPGTRLTVT.

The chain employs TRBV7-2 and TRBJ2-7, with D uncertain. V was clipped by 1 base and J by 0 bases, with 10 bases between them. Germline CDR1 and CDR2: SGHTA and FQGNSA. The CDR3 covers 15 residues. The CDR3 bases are TGTGCCAGCAGCTTAGAGTGGGTTAGCTCCTACGAGCAGTACTTC. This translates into CASSLEWVSSYEQYF.

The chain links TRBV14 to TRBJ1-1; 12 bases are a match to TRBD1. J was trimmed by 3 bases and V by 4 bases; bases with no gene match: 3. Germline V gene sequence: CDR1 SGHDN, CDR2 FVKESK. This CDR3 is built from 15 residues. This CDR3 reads CASSPGTGGYTEAFF. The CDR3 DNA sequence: TGTGCCAGCAGCCCCGGGACAGGGGGCTACACTGAAGCTTTCTTT.

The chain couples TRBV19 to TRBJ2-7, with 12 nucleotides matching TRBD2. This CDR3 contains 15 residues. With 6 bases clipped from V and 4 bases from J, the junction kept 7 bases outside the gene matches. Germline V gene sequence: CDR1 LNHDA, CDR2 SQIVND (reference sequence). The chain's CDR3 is CASSTTSGRSYEQYF. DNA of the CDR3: TGTGCCAGTAGCACCACTAGCGGGAGGTCTTACGAGCAGTACTTC.

In DNA, the CDR3 is TGTGCCAGCAGTACACCCCGGGGTGGGGTCTATGAGCAGTTCTTC. As protein: CASSTPRGGVYEQFF. This rearrangement joins TRBV28 to TRBJ2-1; possibly TRBD2 for D (5 bases). This CDR3 contains 15 residues. V was cut by 5 bases and J by 8 bases, with 19 bases left in between. The germline CDR1 and CDR2 sequences are MDHEN and SYDVKM.

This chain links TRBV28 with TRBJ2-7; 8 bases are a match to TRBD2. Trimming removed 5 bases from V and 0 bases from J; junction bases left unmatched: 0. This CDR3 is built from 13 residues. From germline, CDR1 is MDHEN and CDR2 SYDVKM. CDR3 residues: CASSSGSSYEQYF. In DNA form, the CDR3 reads TGTGCCAGCAGTAGCGGGAGCTCCTACGAGCAGTACTTC.